This T cell receptor (beta chain) was sequenced for a study of T cell responses to AZD1222 COVID-19 vaccine. About the research overall: Analyses pooled second doses at about 4 or about 12 weeks. Notes on the study in general: Spike regions recognized by vaccine-associated CD4 TCRs spanned the protein, led by 160-218 and 743-854. There were mostly white British donors and more females than males, and clonal diversity was possibly underestimated.

The assay was immunoSEQ multiplex PCR, and TCRdb's table has in-frame clones only and misses some. The table lists more than 85,000 clones, approximately 90% of them singletons. Regarding this clone: Its specificity is unknown.

CDR1 and CDR2 (germline): GTSNPN, SVGIG (reference sequence). The CDR3 is made up of 14 amino acids. The ends were cut back, 0 bases at V and 6 bases at J, with 11 bases in the middle. The source material was peripheral blood, sampled on day 0 of AZD1222 vaccination. This sequence was found in an adult in good health. The V call is TRBV30, the J call TRBJ2-2, with D perhaps TRBD2 (6 bases). The CDR3 coding sequence is TGTGCCTGGAGTGTGGGGGGAAAAGCCGGGGAGCTGTTTTTT. Its protein product is CAWSVGGKAGELFF.